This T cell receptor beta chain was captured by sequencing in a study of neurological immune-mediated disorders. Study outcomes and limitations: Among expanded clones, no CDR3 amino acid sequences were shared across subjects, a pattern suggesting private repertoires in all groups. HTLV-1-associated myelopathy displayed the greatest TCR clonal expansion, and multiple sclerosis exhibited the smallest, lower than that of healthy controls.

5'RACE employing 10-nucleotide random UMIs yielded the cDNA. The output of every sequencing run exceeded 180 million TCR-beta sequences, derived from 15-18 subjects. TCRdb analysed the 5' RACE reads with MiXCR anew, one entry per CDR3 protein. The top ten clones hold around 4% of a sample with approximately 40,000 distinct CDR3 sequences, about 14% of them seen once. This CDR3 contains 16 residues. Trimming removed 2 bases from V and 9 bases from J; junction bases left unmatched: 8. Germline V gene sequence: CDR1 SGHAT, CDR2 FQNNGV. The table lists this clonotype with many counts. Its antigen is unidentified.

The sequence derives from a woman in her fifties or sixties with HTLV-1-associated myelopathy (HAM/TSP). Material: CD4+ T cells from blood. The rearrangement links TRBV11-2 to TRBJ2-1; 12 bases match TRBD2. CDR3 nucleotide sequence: TGTGCCAGCAGCTTAAATATCCTAGCGGGGGGGAGTGAGCAGTTCTTC. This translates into CASSLNILAGGSEQFF.